The 9 T cell receptor beta chains below come from one sample, sequenced in a study of blood T cell repertoires in COVID-19. Here immunoSEQ multiplex PCR was the method, and the copy in TCRdb shows in-frame clones only, minus some. The sample has over 200,000 clones, around 86% seen once. Specimen: peripheral blood. The receptors were gathered from a man aged 40-55 years who had recovered from COVID-19.

This chain joins TRBV19 and TRBJ1-6; D is uncertain. Per germline, CDR1 LNHDA and CDR2 SQIVND (reference sequence). This CDR3 has 15 amino acids. Deletions cut 3 bases from V and 5 bases from J, with 11 bases between. CDR3 amino acids: CASSILPGDNSPLHF. As DNA, the CDR3 is TGTGCCAGTAGTATCTTGCCCGGGGATAATTCACCCCTCCACTTT.

The genes are TRBV19 and TRBJ2-7; 11 bases are a match to TRBD1. Looked up from germline, CDR1 is LNHDA and CDR2 is SQIVND (reference sequence). J gave up 7 bases and V 11 bases, and 10 bases lay outside the gene matches. This CDR3 has 13 residues. CDR3 nucleotide sequence: TGTGCCGTAGGACAGGGGGCTCCTAAAGAGCAGTACTTC. Protein product: CAVGQGAPKEQYF.

The V call is TRBV6-5, the J call TRBJ2-7; a weak D match, TRBD1 (6 bases). The germline CDR1 and CDR2 sequences are MNHEY and SVGAGI. V gave up 0 bases and J gave up 2 bases, with 8 bases separating them. This CDR3 contains 14 residues. The CDR3 protein is CASSYSQGTYEQYF. The CDR3 DNA reads as TGTGCCAGCAGTTACTCGCAGGGGACCTACGAGCAGTACTTC.

This rearrangement joins TRBV7-2 to TRBJ2-1; possible D gene TRBD2, 5 bases. Trimming took off 1 base at V and 15 bases at J, with 19 bases between the two ends. CDR3 size: 14 residues. Germline V gene sequence: CDR1 SGHTA, CDR2 FQGNSA. CDR3 region: CASSLEPGIARLFF. The CDR3 DNA reads as TGTGCCAGCAGCTTAGAGCCGGGGATAGCCCGGCTGTTCTTC.

The rearrangement links TRBV6-5 to TRBJ2-1; D might be TRBD2 (6 bases). This CDR3 spans 12 amino acids. The V end was cut by 7 bases, the J end by 5 bases, with 9 bases between. CDR1 is MNHEY and CDR2 is SVGAGI in the germline V gene. Here the CDR3 reads CASTGTHNEQFF. CDR3 DNA: TGTGCCAGCACCGGGACTCACAATGAGCAGTTCTTC.

Here the CDR3 DNA reads TGTGCCAGCAGCTTGGTGGGCGGCTACACCTTC. It codes for CASSLVGGYTF. The rearrangement uses TRBV2 and TRBJ1-2; D is unclear. Germline CDR1 and CDR2: SNHLY and FYNNEI. The CDR3 totals 11 residues. Deletions cut 6 bases from V and 8 bases from J, with 10 bases between.

This clone was seen only a few times. The chain carries TRBV9 and TRBJ2-3; TRBD2 aligns across 14 bases. Germline lookup yields CDR1 SGDLS and CDR2 YYNGEE. The CDR3 is 18 amino acids. Trimming removed 4 bases from V and 0 bases from J; junction bases left unmatched: 7. CDR3 sequence: CASSPYGTSGRSTDTQYF. CDR3 sequence (DNA): TGTGCCAGCAGCCCATACGGGACTAGCGGGAGAAGCACAGATACGCAGTATTTT. The full variable domain, completed using reference TRBV9 and TRBJ2-3, is DSGVTQTPKHLITATGQRVTLRCSPRSGDLSVYWYQQSLDQGLQFLIQYYNGEERAKGNILERFSAQQFPDLHSELNLSSLELGDSALYFCASSPYGTSGRSTDTQYFGPGTRLTVL.

This sequence joins TRBV7-9 and TRBJ2-3; D is unresolved. Deletions cut 5 bases from V and 5 bases from J, with 8 bases between. The CDR3 runs 12 residues. Germline V gene sequence: CDR1 SEHNR, CDR2 FQNEAQ (reference sequence). CDR3 sequence (DNA): TGTGCCAGCAGCCTCCTCCGAGATACGCAGTATTTT. Translating gives CASSLLRDTQYF.

This clone was detected once. The same CDR3 also results from other DNA sequences found in this sample. The chain couples TRBV2 to TRBJ2-7; D not resolved. V was pared by 8 bases and J by 3 bases, with 5 bases between. There are 10 residues in the CDR3. Germline loops: CDR1 SNHLY, CDR2 FYNNEI. CDR3: CASSGYEQYF. The DNA of the CDR3 is TGTGCCAGCTCCGGCTACGAGCAGTACTTC. Filled out from reference TRBV2 and TRBJ2-7, the complete variable domain reads EPEVTQTPSHQVTQMGQEVILRCVPISNHLYFYWYRQILGQKVEFLVSFYNNEISEKSEIFDDQFSVERPDGSNFTLKIRSTKLEDSAMYFCASSGYEQYFGPGTRLTVT.